This TCR beta chain came from a study of tumor-infiltrating lymphocytes in primary liver carcinoma. Researchers drew blood RNA from unsorted whole blood and extracted germline DNA as well. Per the germline V gene, CDR1 is SGHDT and CDR2 is YYEEEE. The CDR3 consists of 14 residues. The researchers produced TCR beta cDNA from around 500 ng total RNA with a constant-region primer. ARM-PCR, slightly modified, supplied the TCR beta libraries through three nested multiplex PCR rounds. Amplification in the first two PCR rounds was performed using TRBV1-TRBV30 forward primers and a C-beta reverse primer for around 10 cycles each. TCRdb redid the calling of the multiplex PCR reads with MiXCR, one entry per CDR3 protein. This sample has 300,000 to 400,000 distinct CDR3 sequences, with around 60% found just once. About this clonotype itself: The germline gene is not matched at one end of the junction; a read error may be the cause.

The chain couples TRBV5-6 to TRBJ2-1, with D maybe TRBD2 (5 bases). This TCR was sampled from a man in his forties or fifties with primary liver carcinoma and hepatitis B virus infection. The sample taken for sequencing was peripheral blood. Written as DNA, the CDR3 is TGTGCCAGCAGCTTGCGGGGTAATATTCATGAACAGTTCTTC. It yields the protein CASSLRGNIHEQFF.